This entry features one T cell receptor beta chain sequence. Its antigen remains unidentified. Original processing methods: After removing out-of-frame reads, 2,204,828 distinct TCRbeta sequences remained. The table came from immunoSEQ multiplex PCR; TCRdb's copy has only in-frame clones and leaves some out. From that table come the V and J calls and clone size; the DNA was used to work out D and trimming. This sample has around 99,000 clones, with 80% found just once. The data were taken from a study of memory CD4+ T cells and cytomegalovirus serostatus. Notes on the study in general: Suggested: most of the CMV-linked TCR signature lies in CD4+ memory cells. Of 150 to 200 reported CMV TCRbeta sequences, under 80 were found in memory CD4+ repertoires.

In germline, CDR1 is SGHDT, CDR2 YYEEEE. Trimming removed 1 base from V and 6 bases from J, with 14 bases in between. The CDR3 contains 15 residues. Single viable CD3+CD4+CD8-CD45RO+ cells were sorted as the memory CD4+ T cells. CD4+ T cells were isolated by positive magnetic selection. The sample taken for sequencing was memory CD4+ T cells from blood. The sequence was obtained from an adult in good health and CMV-seropositive. The chain joins TRBV5-6 to TRBJ1-5; no clear D. CDR3 nucleotide sequence: TGTGCCAGCAGCTTGTTCGGAGCCGGGAGTCAGCCCCAGCATTTT. The encoded protein is CASSLFGAGSQPQHF.